What follows describes a single T cell receptor (beta chain). The antigen it binds to is not known. It has no much larger one-base neighbor in the sample; base qualities were not kept. V and J are truncated by 6 bases and 0 bases respectively, leaving an intervening sequence of 18 bases. The germline V gene supplies CDR1 SQVTM and CDR2 ANQGSEA. The CDR3 goes from the cysteine to the phenylalanine over 15 residues. Of all the DNA, just the CDR3 is kept, 45 bases in frame from base 1. The High Capacity cDNA Reverse Transcription Kit was used to reverse transcribe all of the isolated RNA, meaning that expressed TCRB transcripts were what got sequenced. Deep immunoSEQ sequencing was performed on naive, central memory and regulatory T cell samples, with an average of roughly 3.3 million total reads per sample. Sorted cells were lysed in RLT buffer and RNA was extracted with DNase-treated RNeasy Micro or Mini kits, depending on cell number. Each cell subset was processed on its own to prevent cross-contamination, while patient and healthy donor samples were processed together. The immunoSEQ multiplex PCR was used to amplify TCRB sequences from cDNA, generating 87-bp fragments that spanned the CDR3 region. Sequencing of the amplicons was done on the Illumina HiSeq platform. On the study's bioinformatics: PCR bias was computationally corrected using synthetic template baselines, reads within Hamming distance 2 were collapsed, and singletons that could not be merged were discarded. Reads were aligned against IMGT to assign V, D and J genes, CDR3 length and insertions or deletions at six rearrangement sites. Within each subset, clonotype counts were normalized to sorted cell number, and only after that were true diversity and Gini coefficients computed with the tcR R package. The overlap coefficient, calculated on TCRB nucleotide sequences, was used to quantify repertoire sharing. Out-of-frame TCRB sequences from naive cells were analyzed as a proxy for the pre-selection repertoire. Imported from immuneACCESS, the table was reduced by TCRdb to in-frame sequences with V and J called. These copies leave out some clones; in studies compared against another copy, an unresolved V gene accounts for under half, and the cause of the remainder is not known. D and trimming were read from the DNA, whereas the V and J calls and clone size are those reported in that table. The sample has about 360,000 clones on record, roughly 13% of them singletons. The leading ten clones occupy about 0.018% of the sample.

Each donor gave one peripheral blood draw, approximately 100 mL on average, collected into heparinised tubes. Naive, central memory, regulatory and stem cell-like memory CD4+ T cells were sorted on a BD FACSAria II using a panel including CD45RO, CCR7, CD25, CD127, CD95 and CD27. A purity above 98% was achieved for all sorted populations. PBMCs were separated immediately by Lymphoprep density gradient centrifugation and were stained directly, without being cultured. So that batch effects would be minimized, each experiment stained and sorted samples in pairs, pairing one healthy donor with one patient. The data belong to a study of beta chain features in type 1 diabetes listed by TCRdb under 2018. Context from the whole study: Mean age, gender distribution, total cell number and subset yield were not different between patients and healthy donors. The study compared TCRB repertoires of sorted circulating CD4+ T cell subsets between recently diagnosed type 1 diabetes patients and matched healthy donors. Regulatory and stem cell-like memory subsets were obtained from only 8 patients and about 8 healthy donors, while naive and central memory subsets were obtained from all 28 donors. Across all samples, some 110,000,000 sorted cells were examined, and cell number per subset correlated strongly with RNA yield. General study outcomes and caveats: Fewer insertions and more nucleotide deletions at VDJ recombination sites were observed in patients with type 1 diabetes, implying thymic rearrangement abnormalities. The naive, central memory and regulatory TCRB repertoires appeared to resemble one another more closely among patients than among healthy donors. Only small numbers of individuals were included in the HLA sub-analyses, which left unresolved whether HLA type had any influence on TCRB rearrangement. A moderate but significant shortening of TCRB CDR3 length was observed in type 1 diabetes patients in all four CD4+ subsets. Shorter templates might be favored by PCR, yet because patient and control samples were amplified and corrected together, any such skew would affect both groups equally. Because cDNA rather than genomic DNA was sequenced, highly expressing activated cells could have been over-represented, although no difference in activation and CD3 levels was found between groups.

The rearranged segments are TRBV29-1 and TRBJ2-7; the D gene is perhaps TRBD2, on 6 matching bases. Material for sequencing was naive CD4+ T cells from blood. The cell subset or site label on this specimen signifies: true naive CD4+ T cells. The receptor was isolated from a man younger than 35 in good health. DNA sequence: TGCAGCGTGCTCCGAGTGGACTACCCCTCCTACGAGCAGTACTTC. Translated, it reads CSVLRVDYPSYEQYF.